This T cell receptor (beta chain) was sequenced for a study of spatial heterogeneity in lung cancer. Study-level information: TCR and UMI combinations that were unique each appeared, on average, more than ten times in raw reads.

Time point given: sample taken at primary tumor resection. From tumor, nontumor lung or frozen PBMC, whole RNA was taken unsorted for sequencing. The donors, 70 to 80 patients with untreated early-stage non-small cell lung cancer, provided the samples. Many counts were recorded for this clonotype. Every molecule of TCR cDNA had its own unique molecular identifier. TCRdb re-called the 5' RACE reads through MiXCR, storing one row per CDR3 protein. This sample carries about 48,000 distinct CDR3 sequences, roughly 5.2% of them seen once, and the ten largest clones take 8.5% to 14%. CDR1 LGHNA and CDR2 YNFKEQ come from the germline V gene. The V segment lost 1 base and the J segment 6 bases; nucleotides outside the gene matches: 8. This CDR3 region has 15 residues.

V gene TRBV4-2 combines with J gene TRBJ2-7; 8 bases are shared with TRBD2. The sample in question was PBMCs, obtained at surgery. This clonotype originated in a male donor with early-stage non-small cell lung cancer. The CDR3 loop reads CASSQVYGTSGEQYF. The DNA for the CDR3 is TGTGCCAGCAGCCAAGTTTATGGGACTAGTGGCGAGCAGTACTTC.